The T cell receptor beta chain described here comes from a study of blood T cell repertoires in COVID-19. At the level of the study: There were acute and convalescent COVID-19 samples, and they came from the United States, Italy and Spain. T cells, B-cell-depleted T cells, or PBMCs supplied cDNA or gDNA.

Per the study methods: From reference gene primer amplification, estimates of nucleated cell counts were derived. Some clones are missing from TCRdb's copy, which holds only in-frame ones; the method was immunoSEQ multiplex PCR. V and J calls and clone size are given by that table; D and trimming were obtained from the DNA. The sample has about 120,000 clones, about nine tenths seen once. This CDR3 has 14 amino acids. CDR1 and CDR2 (germline): LGHNT, FRNRAP. After removal of 7 bases from V and 7 bases from J, the junction contained 9 bases not matched to a gene. This clone was detected a few times. The V gene is TRBV12-5, the J gene TRBJ2-2; TRBD1 aligns across 7 bases. The receptor was derived from a man aged 35 to 55 with acute or convalescent COVID-19. Sequences were obtained from peripheral blood. DNA for the CDR3: TGTGCTAGTGCTGAGGGGGCCCCACGCGGGGAGCTGTTTTTT. As protein: CASAEGAPRGELFF.